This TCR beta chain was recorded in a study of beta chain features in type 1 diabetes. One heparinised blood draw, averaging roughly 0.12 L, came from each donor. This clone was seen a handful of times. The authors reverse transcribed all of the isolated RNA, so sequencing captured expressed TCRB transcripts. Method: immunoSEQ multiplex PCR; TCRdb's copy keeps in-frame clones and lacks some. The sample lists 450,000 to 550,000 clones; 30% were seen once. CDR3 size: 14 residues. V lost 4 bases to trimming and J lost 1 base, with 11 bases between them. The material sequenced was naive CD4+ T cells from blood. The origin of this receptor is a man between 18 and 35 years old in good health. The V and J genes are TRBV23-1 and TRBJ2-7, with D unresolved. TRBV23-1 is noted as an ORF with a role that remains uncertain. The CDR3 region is CASSPGGLSYEQYF. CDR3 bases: TGCGCCAGCAGTCCGGGCGGTCTTTCCTACGAGCAGTACTTC.